The entry below describes one TCR beta chain. Its cognate antigen has yet to be identified. Base qualities were left out, and no much larger clone turns up one base away. The source of the sample is a study of cytomegalovirus exposure and HLA in healthy donors (dated by TCRdb to between 2016 and 2019). For the wider study: In an earlier analysis of about 560 of the donors, 250 to 300 Gb of sequence data and roughly 100 million unique TCR beta sequences from 180 million or so T cells were reported. Roughly 300 gigabases of sequencing data and tens of millions of unique TCR sequences were included in an early release covering several hundred HLA-typed donors. Among the roughly 390 genotyped donors, approximately 77% belonged to the genetic ancestry cluster associated with self-reported Caucasian donors. The study aimed to test whether signatures of past pathogen exposure could be identified by cataloging public T cell receptors. The study used immunosequencing to profile the T cell repertoires of 670 or so subjects and linked those repertoires to cytomegalovirus serostatus. Along with the roughly 670-subject first cohort, a separate validation cohort of over 90 different subjects was used. To predict cytomegalovirus infection status, the study brought together high-throughput TCR immunosequencing, statistical association of individual TCRs with disease status, and machine learning. To study patterns of TCR occurrence, a later analysis re-analyzed previously published TCR beta repertoires from under 750 donors and added high-resolution HLA genotyping. Rather than drawing on any new phenotypic data, the later analysis identified candidate immune exposures from TCR beta sequences and the way those sequences occurred across donors. An earlier analysis of 450 to 750 of the donors used high-throughput TCR beta sequencing to judge whether each TCR beta V gene segment behaved as functional or pseudogenic. Donor age, sex, ethnicity and CMV serostatus were compiled alongside the repertoire data. In a later genetic analysis, genome-wide SNP genotypes for about three fifths of the 666 donors were used, and that subset was treated as a discovery cohort. All discovery cohort repertoires had been generated using a single sequencing platform. Both class I and class II loci were covered by HLA typing, at four-digit resolution. The number of donors typed differed by locus, with about 629-630 for A, B, C, DRB1 and DQB1, around 560 for DQA1, under 610 for DPA1, and some 440 for DPB1. About five DR-DQ haplotypes were treated as single units for association and clustering because of strong linkage in the cohort. Across around 400 genotyped donors of the cohort, an average of roughly 250,000 unique TCR beta nucleotide sequences per donor were sequenced, and roughly 18% of those sequences were non-productive.

Via the germline V gene, CDR1 is MNHNS and CDR2 SASEGT. Trimming leaves V shorter by 5 bases and J shorter by 14 bases, with the junction holding 5 bases beyond the gene matches. The CDR3 numbers 11 residues from cysteine through phenylalanine. The kept DNA is CDR3 alone, 33 bases in frame from the first base. Study-level results and caveats: An association between a missense DCLRE1C variant and V-gene and J-gene trimming of TCR beta chains was found in a later genetic analysis and replicated in an independent cohort. This cohort had only TCR beta chains sequenced, and the lack of alpha or paired-chain data limited which features could be detected. A later analysis found that most CMV-associated TCR beta chains appeared HLA-restricted, with HLA associations seemingly driven largely by CMV exposure. A further reported finding was that TCR beta sequences accurately predicted the HLA-A and HLA-B alleles for most subjects in the first cohort. Specific HLA alleles were associated with around 18,000 TCR beta sequences at a false discovery rate of 0.05 in a later analysis. A later genetic analysis reported fewer N-insertions in productive TCRs among donors in an Asian-associated ancestry cluster than the roughly 620-donor mean. Some IMGT-functional V segments, including TRBV6-2 and TRBV6-3, could not be distinguished by the 87-base-pair reads and were therefore excluded. Several of the top co-occurrence clusters appeared to be linked to parvovirus B19, influenza, CMV and Epstein-Barr virus, according to a later analysis. Because counts were too low, fewer than 20 rarely observed V segments, including chromosome 9 orphons, were excluded from the earlier analysis of 587 of the donors. A few of the identified cytomegalovirus-associated TCR beta chains were confirmed in vitro to be specific for cytomegalovirus antigens. A cluster of highly shared sequence variants was judged likely to be a technical artifact of the sequencing pipeline. Most TCR sequences were observed very rarely across donors, whereas some public TCRs were present in many individuals. Assigning TCR associations to individual alleles was difficult when HLA alleles, especially DR and DQ, strongly co-occurred. It was suggested by the authors that the approach could potentially be generalized to other disease states and immunological phenotypes. Because some donors lacked HLA typing at each locus, the association tests relied only on the typed subset. The only immune exposure information available for the cohort was CMV serostatus. In a later analysis, HLA-associated TCR beta chains were found to be more clonally expanded and to have lower generation probabilities than equally common non-associated chains. Correlated functional status among segregating V segments might be attributable to linkage disequilibrium, but an unknown experimental factor could not be ruled out. A later analysis found that TCR association rates varied across HLA loci, with DRB1 alleles showing the most associated TCRs and HLA-C alleles the fewest. In both the original and validation cohorts, the classifier was reported to diagnose cytomegalovirus status with high specificity and sensitivity. In an earlier analysis of around 600 of the donors, most TCR beta V segments were observed in productive rearrangements about 87% or about 30% of the time, broadly matching IMGT annotations. Presence/absence analyses assumed roughly uniform sequencing depth across donors, an assumption that may not hold. A total of around 150 TCR beta chains were listed by the study as associated with cytomegalovirus.

The protocol used for the library was the immunoSEQ multiplex PCR assay. The multiplex PCR relied on a mix of 60 forward primers for TCR Vbeta segments and 13 reverse primers for TCR Jbeta segments. The CDR3 region of rearranged TCR beta genes was amplified from genomic DNA by a multiplex PCR assay. The Illumina HiSeq System was used to sequence the amplified TCR beta libraries as 87-base-pair reads. The paper's data handling went like this. In a later analysis, some 80 million unique TCR beta chains were counted across the roughly 670 repertoires, and roughly 11 million of these chains were shared by at least two donors. A nearest-neighbor algorithm error-corrected the raw reads and collapsed the reads into unique sequences, merging closely related sequences to remove PCR and sequencing errors. V, D and J gene segments were assigned by aligning CDR3 sequences to IMGT reference sequences. For a sequence to be retained, at least a six-nucleotide match to both a V gene segment and a J gene segment was required. Rearrangements were classified as productive when the CDR3 lacked stop codons and remained in frame with V and J, and all other rearrangements were classified as non-productive. CDR3 was defined according to IMGT convention as the region running from the second conserved V-encoded cysteine to the conserved J-encoded phenylalanine. The earlier analysis of approximately 590 of the donors excluded any sequence lacking an unambiguous match to a single V gene segment. In an earlier analysis of approximately 500 of the donors, a V segment was called functional when productive rearrangements were above 56.7%, and segregating when the standard deviation between donors exceeded 5%. A statistical classification framework was built for diagnosing cytomegalovirus status from the catalog of TCR beta chain sequences. In a later analysis, TCR nucleotide sequences were compared against IMGT/GENE-DB human TR gene sequences so that V and J genes could be assigned. In a later analysis, CDR3 sequences and most-parsimonious VDJ recombination scenarios were assigned using the TCRdist pipeline. A later analysis defined each TCR beta chain by its CDR3 amino acid sequence plus V-gene family, and excluded reads lacking a unique V-gene family. As a way to deal with suspected cross-contamination and a sequencing artifact, a later analysis dropped over 550 nucleotide sequences that were highly shared and had low generation probability. In a later analysis, a clonal expansion index was calculated for each public chain from normalized within-repertoire ranks of inferred template counts. In a later analysis, generation probabilities were computed using a VDJ recombination model fitted to out-of-frame rearrangements, and the results were checked against IGoR. A later analysis scored TCR-TCR, TCR-HLA and TCR-CMV co-occurrence with hypergeometric tests, applying a repertoire-size bias correction to TCR pairs. To estimate false discovery rates, a later analysis permuted the HLA or CMV assignments 20 times. In a later analysis, co-occurring TCRs were grouped using DBSCAN, with TCRdist sequence similarity added in when clustering inside HLA-allele-positive subsets. Co-occurrence clustering excluded repertoires with fewer than 30,000 or more than 120,000 public chains, plus five with anomalous nucleotide sharing. In its TCRdb copy, this immuneACCESS table keeps in-frame sequences only and misses some clones. Where compared with another copy, unresolved V genes explain less than half of these, and the others have no known cause. The V and J calls and clone size are taken from that table; D and trimming were inferred from the DNA. Recorded for this sample are about 160,000 clones; roughly 85% of them occurred a single time. The top ten clonotypes cover roughly 1.2% of the sample.

The cohort was made up of approximately 700 healthy bone marrow donors. Cohort members were all nominally healthy when sampled, although unrecorded immune exposures were likely present. The donor tested CMV seronegative, placing the donor among the 350 or so seronegative members of the cohort. Every donor gave a peripheral blood sample, and the peripheral blood mononuclear cells from that sample were used for TCR beta sequencing. Genomic DNA was extracted from the blood cell samples with the Qiagen DNeasy Blood Extraction Kit. The chain is encoded by TRBV6-1 joined to TRBJ1-5; 8 nucleotides in the junction match TRBD1. The source material was PBMCs. The origin of this receptor is a woman in her fifties or sixties in good health and CMV-seronegative. DNA sequence: TGTGCCAGCAGTCCCAGGGGGCCGAAGCATTTT. It encodes CASSPRGPKHF.